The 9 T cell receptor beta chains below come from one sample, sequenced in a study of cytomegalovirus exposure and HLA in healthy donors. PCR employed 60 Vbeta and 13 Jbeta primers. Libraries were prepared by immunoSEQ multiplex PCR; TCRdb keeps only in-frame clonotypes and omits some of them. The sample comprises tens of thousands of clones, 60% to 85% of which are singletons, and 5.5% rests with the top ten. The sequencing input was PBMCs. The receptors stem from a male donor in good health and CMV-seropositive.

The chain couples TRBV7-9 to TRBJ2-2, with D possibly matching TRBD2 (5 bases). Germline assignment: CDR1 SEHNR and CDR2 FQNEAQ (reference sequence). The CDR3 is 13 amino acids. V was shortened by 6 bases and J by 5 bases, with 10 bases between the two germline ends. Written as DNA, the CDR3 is TGTGCCAGCAGGTATAGCGCTACCGGGGAGCTGTTTTTT. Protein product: CASRYSATGELFF.

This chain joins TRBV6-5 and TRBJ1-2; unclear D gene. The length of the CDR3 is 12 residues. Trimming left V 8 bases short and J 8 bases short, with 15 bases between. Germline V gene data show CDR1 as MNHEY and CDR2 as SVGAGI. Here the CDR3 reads CASGGQARGYTF. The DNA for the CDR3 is TGTGCCAGCGGAGGGCAGGCTAGAGGCTACACCTTC.

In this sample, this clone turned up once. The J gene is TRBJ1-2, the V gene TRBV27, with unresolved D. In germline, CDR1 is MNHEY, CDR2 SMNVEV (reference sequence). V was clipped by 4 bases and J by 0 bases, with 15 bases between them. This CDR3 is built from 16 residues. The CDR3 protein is CASSSALEGANYGYTF. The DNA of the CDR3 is TGTGCCAGCAGTTCAGCCCTTGAGGGTGCTAACTATGGCTACACCTTC.

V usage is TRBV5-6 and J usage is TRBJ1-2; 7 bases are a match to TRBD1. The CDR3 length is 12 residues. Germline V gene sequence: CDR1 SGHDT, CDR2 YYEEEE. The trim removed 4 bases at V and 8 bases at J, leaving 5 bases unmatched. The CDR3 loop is CASSPGQNGYTF. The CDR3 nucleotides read TGTGCCAGCAGCCCGGGACAGAACGGCTACACCTTC.

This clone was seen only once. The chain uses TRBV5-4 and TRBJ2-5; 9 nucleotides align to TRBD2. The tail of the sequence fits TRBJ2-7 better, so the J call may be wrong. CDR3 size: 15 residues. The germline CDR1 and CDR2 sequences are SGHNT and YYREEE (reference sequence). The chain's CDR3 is CASSLIGGRAYEQYF. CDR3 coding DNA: TGTGCCAGCAGCTTGATCGGCGGGAGGGCCTACGAGCAGTACTTC.

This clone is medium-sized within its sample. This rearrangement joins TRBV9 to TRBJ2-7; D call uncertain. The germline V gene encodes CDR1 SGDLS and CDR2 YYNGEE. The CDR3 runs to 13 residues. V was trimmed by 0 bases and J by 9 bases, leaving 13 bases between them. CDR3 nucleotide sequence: TGTGCCAGCAGCGTAGACGACGGAGCGACGCAGTACTTC. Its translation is CASSVDDGATQYF. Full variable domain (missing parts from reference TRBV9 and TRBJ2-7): DSGVTQTPKHLITATGQRVTLRCSPRSGDLSVYWYQQSLDQGLQFLIQYYNGEERAKGNILERFSAQQFPDLHSELNLSSLELGDSALYFCASSVDDGATQYFGPGTRLTVT.

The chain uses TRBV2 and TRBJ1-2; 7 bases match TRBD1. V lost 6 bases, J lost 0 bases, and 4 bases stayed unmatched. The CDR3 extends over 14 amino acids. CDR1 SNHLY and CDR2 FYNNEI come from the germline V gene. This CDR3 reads CASRDRFANYGYTF. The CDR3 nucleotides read TGTGCCAGCAGGGACAGGTTCGCTAACTATGGCTACACCTTC.

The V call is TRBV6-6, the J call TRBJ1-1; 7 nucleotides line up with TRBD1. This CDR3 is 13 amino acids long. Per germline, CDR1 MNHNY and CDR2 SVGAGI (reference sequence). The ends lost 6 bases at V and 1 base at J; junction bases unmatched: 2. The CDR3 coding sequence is TGTGCCAGCAGACAGGGGCGGAACACTGAAGCTTTCTTT. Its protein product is CASRQGRNTEAFF.

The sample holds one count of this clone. The CDR3, as DNA: TGCGCCAGCAGCTCGGGACTAGCGGGAGTTCGTAGGGAGCTGTTTTTT. This sequence encodes CASSSGLAGVRRELFF. V gene TRBV5-1 combines with J gene TRBJ2-2; 14 bases match TRBD2. V lost 3 bases and J lost 9; bases outside the gene matches: 7. The CDR3 has 16 residues. The germline gives CDR1 SGHRS, CDR2 YFSETQ.